The rows below give T cell receptor beta chains drawn from one sample of a study of shared clonotypes between healthy human individuals. Generated by immunoSEQ multiplex PCR, the TCRdb table keeps only in-frame clones and is missing some. Of some 500,000 clones listed, about 96% are singletons. Material for sequencing was naive CD4+ T cells sorted from blood. These receptors were taken from a woman aged 25 to 39 in good health. The CDR3 runs from the conserved cysteine through the conserved F or W. Each record gives: clone size, V gene, D gene, J gene, CDR3 DNA, CDR3 protein. A D gene is named only where the DNA matches it firmly. A clone size is listed for some rows: how often the clone was seen (once, few, many), or a class if it is expanded.

clone size: NA
V gene: TRBV28
D gene: NA
J gene: TRBJ1-4
CDR3 DNA: TGTGCCAGCAGTTTGCGGGAAAAACTGTTTTTT
CDR3 protein: CASSLREKLFF

clone size: NA
V gene: TRBV5-1
D gene: TRBD1
J gene: TRBJ2-7
CDR3 DNA: TGCGCCAGCAGCTTAGGACAGGGACTGTTCTACGAGCAGTACTTC
CDR3 protein: CASSLGQGLFYEQYF

clone size: NA
V gene: TRBV6-1
D gene: TRBD2
J gene: TRBJ2-7
CDR3 DNA: TGTGCCAGCAGGAACCTAGCGGGAGTCGAGCAGTACTTC
CDR3 protein: CASRNLAGVEQYF

clone size: NA
V gene: TRBV5-1
D gene: TRBD1
J gene: TRBJ2-3
CDR3 DNA: TGCGCCAGCAGCGGCCGGGACAGGAGCACAGATACGCAGTATTTT
CDR3 protein: CASSGRDRSTDTQYF

clone size: NA
V gene: TRBV7-6
D gene: NA
J gene: TRBJ1-5
CDR3 DNA: TGTGCCAGCAGCTTGTCGGACAATCAGCCCCAGCATTTT
CDR3 protein: CASSLSDNQPQHF

clone size: NA
V gene: TRBV7-9
D gene: TRBD2
J gene: TRBJ2-2
CDR3 DNA: TGTGCCAGCACCGTAAATGATGGACTAGCCGGGGAGCTGTTTTTT
CDR3 protein: CASTVNDGLAGELFF

clone size: few
V gene: TRBV18
D gene: NA
J gene: TRBJ2-2
CDR3 DNA: TGTGCCAGCTCACCTGACACCGGGGAGCTGTTTTTT
CDR3 protein: CASSPDTGELFF

clone size: NA
V gene: TRBV13
D gene: NA
J gene: TRBJ1-3
CDR3 DNA: TGTGCCAGCAGCTTAGGGGGTTCGCTAGGAAACACCATATATTTT
CDR3 protein: CASSLGGSLGNTIYF

clone size: NA
V gene: TRBV6-6
D gene: TRBD1
J gene: TRBJ1-2
CDR3 DNA: TGTGCCAGCAGTTACAGTGAAGGGGGCGGCTACACCTTC
CDR3 protein: CASSYSEGGGYTF

clone size: NA
V gene: TRBV18
D gene: NA
J gene: TRBJ1-1
CDR3 DNA: TGTGCCACCTCTTGGGAGAACACTGAAGCTTTCTTT
CDR3 protein: CATSWENTEAFF

clone size: NA
V gene: TRBV5-5
D gene: NA
J gene: TRBJ2-7
CDR3 DNA: TGTGCCAGCAGCCCCTCCGACTTGTTTGGGTCCTACGAGCAGTACTTC
CDR3 protein: CASSPSDLFGSYEQYF

clone size: NA
V gene: TRBV5-1
D gene: NA
J gene: TRBJ1-1
CDR3 DNA: TGCGCCAGCAGCTTGGTACACCCGGGAGGGAACACTGAAGCTTTCTTT
CDR3 protein: CASSLVHPGGNTEAFF

clone size: once
V gene: TRBV14
D gene: NA
J gene: TRBJ2-7
CDR3 DNA: TGTGCCAGCAGCCTCTTCTACCCGGCAGGCTGGTCCTACGAGCAGTACTTC
CDR3 protein: CASSLFYPAGWSYEQYF

clone size: NA
V gene: TRBV7-2
D gene: NA
J gene: TRBJ1-6
CDR3 DNA: TGTGCCAGCAGCTTAGTGGGGGAGTTCAAATCACCCCTCCACTTT
CDR3 protein: CASSLVGEFKSPLHF

clone size: NA
V gene: TRBV19
D gene: NA
J gene: TRBJ2-3
CDR3 DNA: TGTGCCAGTAGTATAAGGGGGACAGATACGCAGTATTTT
CDR3 protein: CASSIRGTDTQYF

clone size: once
V gene: TRBV19
D gene: NA
J gene: TRBJ1-5
CDR3 DNA: TGTGCCAGTAGTCTGCAGGGAGATCAGCCCCAGCATTTT
CDR3 protein: CASSLQGDQPQHF

clone size: NA
V gene: TRBV19
D gene: TRBD2
J gene: TRBJ2-1
CDR3 DNA: TGTGCCAGTAATCCAGCGGGAGTGTCTCGGGATGAGCAGTTCTTC
CDR3 protein: CASNPAGVSRDEQFF